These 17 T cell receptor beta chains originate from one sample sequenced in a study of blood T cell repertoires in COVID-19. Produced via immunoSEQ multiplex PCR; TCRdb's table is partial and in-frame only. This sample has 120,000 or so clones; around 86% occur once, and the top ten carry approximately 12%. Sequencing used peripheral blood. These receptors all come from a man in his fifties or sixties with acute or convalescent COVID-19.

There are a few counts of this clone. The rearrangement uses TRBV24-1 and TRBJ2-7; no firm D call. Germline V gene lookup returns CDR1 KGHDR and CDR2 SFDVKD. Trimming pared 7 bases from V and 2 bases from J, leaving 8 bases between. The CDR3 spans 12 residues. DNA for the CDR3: TGTGCCACCAGCTACGACACCTACGAGCAGTACTTC. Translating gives CATSYDTYEQYF.

The CDR3 loop reads CAWIQGREGSPLHF. The CDR3 DNA sequence: TGTGCCTGGATCCAGGGCAGGGAAGGATCACCCCTCCACTTT. The chain links TRBV30 to TRBJ1-6, with D possibly TRBD1 on 5 matching bases. Trimming left V 4 bases short and J 10 bases short, with 17 bases between. This CDR3 spans 14 amino acids. From germline, CDR1 is GTSNPN and CDR2 SVGIG (reference sequence).

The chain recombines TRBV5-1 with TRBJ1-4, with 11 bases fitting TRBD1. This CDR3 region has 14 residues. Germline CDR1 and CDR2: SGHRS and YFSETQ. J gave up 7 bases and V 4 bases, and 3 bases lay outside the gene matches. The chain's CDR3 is CASSPGQGAEKLFF. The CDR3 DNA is TGCGCCAGCAGCCCAGGACAGGGGGCTGAAAAACTGTTTTTT.

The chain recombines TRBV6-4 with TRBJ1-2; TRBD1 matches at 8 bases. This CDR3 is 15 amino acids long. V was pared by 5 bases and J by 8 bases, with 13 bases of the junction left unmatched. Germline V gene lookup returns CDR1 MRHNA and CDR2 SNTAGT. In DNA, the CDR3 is TGTGCCAGCAGTAACCGGACAGGGCGGGCGGGAGGCTACACCTTC. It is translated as CASSNRTGRAGGYTF.

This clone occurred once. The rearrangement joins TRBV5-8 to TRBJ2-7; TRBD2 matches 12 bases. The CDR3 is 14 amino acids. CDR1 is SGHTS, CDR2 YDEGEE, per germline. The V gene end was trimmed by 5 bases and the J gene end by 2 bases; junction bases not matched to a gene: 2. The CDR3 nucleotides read TGTGCCAGCAGTAGGACTAGCGGGACCTACGAGCAGTACTTC. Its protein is CASSRTSGTYEQYF.

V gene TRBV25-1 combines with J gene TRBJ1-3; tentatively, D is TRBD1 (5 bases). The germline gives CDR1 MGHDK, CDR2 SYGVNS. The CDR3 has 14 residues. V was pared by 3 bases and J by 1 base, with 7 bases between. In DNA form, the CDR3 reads TGTGCCAGCAGTGATCCAGGGTCTGGAAACACCATATATTTT. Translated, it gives CASSDPGSGNTIYF.

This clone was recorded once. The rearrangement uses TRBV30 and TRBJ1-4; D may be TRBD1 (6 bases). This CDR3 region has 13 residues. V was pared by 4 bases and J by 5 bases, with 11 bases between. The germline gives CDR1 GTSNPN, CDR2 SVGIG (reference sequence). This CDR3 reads CAWNRQGNEKLFF. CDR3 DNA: TGTGCCTGGAATAGGCAGGGGAATGAAAAACTGTTTTTT.

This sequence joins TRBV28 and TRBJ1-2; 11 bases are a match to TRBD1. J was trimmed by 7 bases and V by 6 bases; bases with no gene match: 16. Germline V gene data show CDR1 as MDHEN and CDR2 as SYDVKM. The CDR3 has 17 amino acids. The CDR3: CASRAGTGGPASLGYTF. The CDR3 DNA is TGTGCCAGCAGAGCCGGGACAGGGGGGCCCGCGTCCCTTGGCTACACCTTC.

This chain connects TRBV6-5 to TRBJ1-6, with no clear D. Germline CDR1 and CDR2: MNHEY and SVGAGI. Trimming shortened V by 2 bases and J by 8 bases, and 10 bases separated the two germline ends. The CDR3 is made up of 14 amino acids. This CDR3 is CASSYQIRDSPLHF. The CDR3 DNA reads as TGTGCCAGCAGTTACCAAATTAGAGATTCACCCCTCCACTTT.

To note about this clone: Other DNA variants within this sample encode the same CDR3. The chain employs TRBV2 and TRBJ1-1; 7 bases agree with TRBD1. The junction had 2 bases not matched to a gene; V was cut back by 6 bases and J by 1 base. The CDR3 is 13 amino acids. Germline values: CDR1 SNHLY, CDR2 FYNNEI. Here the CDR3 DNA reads TGTGCCAGCAGCGGGGACAGGAACACTGAAGCTTTCTTT. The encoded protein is CASSGDRNTEAFF.

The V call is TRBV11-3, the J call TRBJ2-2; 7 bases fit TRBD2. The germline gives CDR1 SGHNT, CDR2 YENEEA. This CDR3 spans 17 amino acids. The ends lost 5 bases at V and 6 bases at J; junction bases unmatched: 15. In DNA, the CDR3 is TGTGCCAGCAGCATGACCCCTGGGAGGGATGCGTCCGGGGAGCTGTTTTTT. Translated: CASSMTPGRDASGELFF.

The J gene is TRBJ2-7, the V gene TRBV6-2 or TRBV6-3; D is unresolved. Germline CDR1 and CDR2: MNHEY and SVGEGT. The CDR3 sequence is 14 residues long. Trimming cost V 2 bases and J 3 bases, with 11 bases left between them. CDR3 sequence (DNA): TGTGCCAGCAGTTACGCTGGCACCCTCTACGAGCAGTACTTC. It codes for CASSYAGTLYEQYF.

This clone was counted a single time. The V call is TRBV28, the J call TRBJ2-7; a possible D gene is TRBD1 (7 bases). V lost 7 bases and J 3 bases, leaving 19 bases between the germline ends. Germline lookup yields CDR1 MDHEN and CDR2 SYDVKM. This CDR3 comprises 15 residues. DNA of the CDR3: TGTGCCAGCACCCTAGGCGGGGACAGTGGCTACGAGCAGTACTTC. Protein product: CASTLGGDSGYEQYF.

The DNA of the CDR3 is TGTGCCACCCGGGATGGGAGCACAGATACGCAGTATTTT. Protein: CATRDGSTDTQYF. The chain employs TRBV10-3 and TRBJ2-3; tentatively, D is TRBD2 (5 bases). This CDR3 spans 13 amino acids. V shed 10 bases and J shed 0 bases, with 11 bases lying between them. CDR1 is ENHRY, CDR2 SYGVKD, per germline.

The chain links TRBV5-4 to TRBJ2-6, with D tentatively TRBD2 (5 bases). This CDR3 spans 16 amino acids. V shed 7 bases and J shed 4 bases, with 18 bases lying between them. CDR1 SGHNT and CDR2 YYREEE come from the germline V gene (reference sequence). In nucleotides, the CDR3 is TGTGCCAGCTCCGGGGTCTCGTGGTCGGGGGCCAACGTCCTGACTTTC. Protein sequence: CASSGVSWSGANVLTF.

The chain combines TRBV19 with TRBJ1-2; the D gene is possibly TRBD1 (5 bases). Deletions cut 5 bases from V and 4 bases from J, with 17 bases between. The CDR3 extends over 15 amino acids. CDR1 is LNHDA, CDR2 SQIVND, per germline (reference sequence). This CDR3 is CASSSRDSWFYGYTF. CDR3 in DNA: TGTGCCAGTAGTTCTCGGGACTCTTGGTTCTATGGCTACACCTTC. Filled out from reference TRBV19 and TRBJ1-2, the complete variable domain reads DGGITQSPKYLFRKEGQNVTLSCEQNLNHDAMYWYRQDPGQGLRLIYYSQIVNDFQKGDIAEGYSVSREKKESFPLTVTSAQKNPTAFYLCASSSRDSWFYGYTFGSGTRLTVV.

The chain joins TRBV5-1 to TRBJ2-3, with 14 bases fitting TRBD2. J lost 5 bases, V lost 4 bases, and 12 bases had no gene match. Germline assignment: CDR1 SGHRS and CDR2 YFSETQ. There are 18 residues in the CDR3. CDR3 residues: CASSPAGLAGGRGDTQYF. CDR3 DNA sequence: TGCGCCAGCAGCCCGGCTGGACTAGCGGGAGGCCGGGGAGATACGCAGTATTTT.